The subject of this entry is one TCR beta chain. The target antigen is unknown. The PCR was carried out with 60 Vbeta primers and 13 Jbeta primers. The protocol was immunoSEQ multiplex PCR, while the TCRdb copy is restricted to in-frame clones and leaves out a portion. The sample table includes about 140,000 clones. This record comes from a study of cytomegalovirus exposure and HLA in healthy donors. General study findings and limits: Productive rates of about 90% or about 30% were seen for most TCR beta V segments in an earlier analysis.

Per germline, CDR1 SGHTA and CDR2 FQGNSA. This CDR3 contains 18 residues. V lost 5 bases to trimming and J lost 6 bases; unmatched junction nucleotides: 19. V usage is TRBV7-2 and J usage is TRBJ1-5; 7 nucleotides match TRBD1. This clonotype originated in a woman between 18 and 30 years old in good health and CMV-seronegative. The sample taken for sequencing was PBMCs. The CDR3 nucleotides are TGTGCCAGCAGCCCCCACCTCCAGAAACAGGGGTCGGGTCAGCCCCAGCATTTT. It encodes CASSPHLQKQGSGQPQHF.